One sample yielded the 17 T cell receptor beta chains listed below, sequenced in a study of blood T cell repertoires in COVID-19. Libraries were prepared by immunoSEQ multiplex PCR; TCRdb keeps only in-frame clonotypes and omits some of them. The table has under 350,000 clones, approximately 83% seen once. Sequencing used PBMCs or T cells enriched from blood (not recorded which). Receptor source: a middle-aged woman with acute COVID-19.

This sequence joins TRBV7-9 and TRBJ2-7; 12 bases are shared with TRBD1. The CDR3 has 16 amino acids. V shed 5 bases and J 7 bases; nucleotides not matched to a gene: 12. Per the germline V gene, CDR1 is SEHNR and CDR2 is FQNEAQ (reference sequence). CDR3 in amino acids: CASSRRDRGPYVEQYF. DNA for the CDR3: TGTGCCAGCAGCCGAAGGGACAGGGGGCCCTACGTGGAGCAGTACTTC.

This rearrangement joins TRBV25-1 to TRBJ2-5; 13 bases are shared with TRBD2. Germline V gene lookup returns CDR1 MGHDK and CDR2 SYGVNS. CDR3 length: 16 residues. J gave up 4 bases and V 8 bases, and 10 bases lay outside the gene matches. The DNA of the CDR3 is TGTGCCAGCGGAATAACTAGCGGGGGGGAATCAGAGACCCAGTACTTC. As protein: CASGITSGGESETQYF.

The chain uses TRBV10-3 and TRBJ2-3; 15 bases are shared with TRBD2. This CDR3 region has 17 residues. CDR1 and CDR2 from the germline V gene are ENHRY and SYGVKD. The V gene end was trimmed by 6 bases and the J gene end by 0 bases; junction bases not matched to a gene: 4. The CDR3 here is CAISPGLAGGSTDTQYF. The CDR3, as DNA: TGTGCCATCAGCCCGGGACTAGCGGGAGGAAGCACAGATACGCAGTATTTT.

The V call is TRBV5-1, the J call TRBJ2-1, with TRBD2 matching over 10 bases. The trim removed 1 base at V and 10 bases at J, leaving 8 bases unmatched. Germline CDR1 is SGHRS and CDR2 is YFSETQ. The CDR3 extends over 15 amino acids. The CDR3 DNA is TGCGCCAGCAGCTTGCGGCTAGCGGGAGTCGGGGAGCAGTTCTTC. Protein: CASSLRLAGVGEQFF.

A single count supports this clone. The gene calls are TRBV15 and TRBJ2-1, with a weak D call TRBD2 (6 bases). Trimming took off 6 bases at V and 0 bases at J, with 18 bases between the two ends. The CDR3 totals 17 residues. Germline V gene lookup returns CDR1 LNHNV and CDR2 YYDKDF (reference sequence). CDR3 bases: TGTGCCACCAGTAATCAACTAGCTCCTAGCTCCTACAATGAGCAGTTCTTC. Its protein product is CATSNQLAPSSYNEQFF.

The chain is built from TRBV5-6 and TRBJ2-7; D ambiguous. The CDR3 is 13 amino acids. Germline assignment: CDR1 SGHDT and CDR2 YYEEEE. With 3 bases removed from V and 3 bases from J, the gap between germline ends came to 10 bases. The CDR3 DNA reads as TGTGCCAGCAGCTCCGACACCGGCTACGAGCAGTACTTC. It yields the protein CASSSDTGYEQYF.

The CDR3 loop reads CASRKQQGYGYTF. The DNA of the CDR3 is TGTGCCAGCAGAAAGCAACAGGGGTATGGCTACACCTTC. This chain joins TRBV12-3 or TRBV12-4 and TRBJ1-2, with 7 bases lining up with TRBD1. The CDR3 loop spans 13 amino acids. V shed 6 bases and J 5 bases; nucleotides not matched to a gene: 6.

This chain connects TRBV3-1 (or the pseudogene TRBV3-2) to TRBJ1-4; 10 nucleotides align to TRBD1. Germline values: CDR1 LGHDT, CDR2 YNNKEL (reference sequence). This CDR3 has 15 amino acids. The ends lost 4 bases at V and 9 bases at J; junction bases unmatched: 8. The CDR3 nucleotides are TGTGCCAGCAGCCCAGGACAGGGGGGTCGAAAAAAACTGTTTTTT. Amino acids: CASSPGQGGRKKLFF.

This clone was recorded a few times. The V gene is TRBV3-1 (or the pseudogene TRBV3-2), the J gene TRBJ1-1; TRBD1 is a possible D gene (5 bases). This CDR3 has 13 residues. The germline V gene encodes CDR1 LGHDT and CDR2 YNNKEL (reference sequence). V was shortened by 4 bases and J by 1 base, with 7 bases between the two germline ends. CDR3 DNA: TGTGCCAGCAGCCGCGGGGGGAACACTGAAGCTTTCTTT. Translated: CASSRGGNTEAFF.

This clone occurred once. The chain links TRBV7-2 to TRBJ1-5, with 7 nucleotides matching TRBD1. The V gene's germline CDR1 is SGHTA and CDR2 FQGNSA. This CDR3 region has 15 residues. V was clipped by 2 bases and J by 4 bases; unmatched bases: 5. CDR3: CASSLYSGGNQPQHF. The CDR3 bases are TGTGCCAGCAGCTTATATTCAGGGGGTAATCAGCCCCAGCATTTT. Drawing the rest from reference TRBV7-2 and TRBJ1-5, the complete variable domain is GAGVSQSPSNKVTEKGKDVELRCDPISGHTALYWYRQSLGQGLEFLIYFQGNSAPDKSGLPSDRFSAERTGGSVSTLTIQRTQQEDSAVYLCASSLYSGGNQPQHFGDGTRLSIL.

Concerning this clone itself: Other nucleotide sequences in the sample specify the same CDR3. The chain combines TRBV15 with TRBJ2-7; 10 positions agree with TRBD2. Losses at the gene ends were 5 bases for V and 4 bases for J; bases not matched to a gene: 8. Germline V gene data show CDR1 as LNHNV and CDR2 as YYDKDF (reference sequence). The CDR3 sequence is 15 residues long. CDR3: CATSPSGRAGYEQYF. CDR3 in DNA: TGTGCCACCAGCCCGAGCGGGAGGGCCGGGTACGAGCAGTACTTC.

The chain joins TRBV4-1 to TRBJ2-4; 11 bases fit TRBD2. CDR1 is MGHRA and CDR2 is YSYEKL in the germline V gene. CDR3 size: 17 residues. V lost 4 bases and J lost 3; bases outside the gene matches: 8. The CDR3, as DNA: TGCGCCAGCAGCCCCCCGGGTAGCGGGAGGGACAAAAACATTCAGTACTTC. The encoded protein is CASSPPGSGRDKNIQYF.

The chain employs TRBV10-2 and TRBJ2-7; D possibly corresponds to TRBD2 (7 bases). Trimming cost V 11 bases and J 2 bases, with 19 bases left between them. The CDR3 has 14 residues. Germline assignment: CDR1 WSHSY and CDR2 SAAADI. The CDR3 sequence: CAAGAMGTPYEQYF. CDR3 coding DNA: TGCGCCGCGGGGGCGATGGGGACCCCCTACGAGCAGTACTTC.

The J gene is TRBJ1-1, the V gene TRBV6-5; D not resolved. The CDR3 has 15 amino acids. V lost 2 bases and J lost 1, with 11 bases in between. Germline V gene data show CDR1 as MNHEY and CDR2 as SVGAGI. CDR3: CASSYEITANTEAFF. The CDR3 region has the DNA TGTGCCAGCAGTTACGAAATCACAGCGAACACTGAAGCTTTCTTT.

The gene calls are TRBV4-2 and TRBJ2-7, with D maybe TRBD1 (5 bases). Germline values: CDR1 LGHNA, CDR2 YNFKEQ. CDR3 length: 15 amino acids. V was clipped by 1 base and J by 2 bases, with 12 bases between them. The DNA of the CDR3 is TGTGCCAGCAGCCAAGGGGGCTTAGGAACCTACGAGCAGTACTTC. Translated: CASSQGGLGTYEQYF.

The chain is built from TRBV10-3 and TRBJ1-1, with TRBD1 identical over 8 bases. V lost 7 bases to trimming and J lost 4 bases; unmatched junction nucleotides: 5. The CDR3 spans 13 residues. CDR1 and CDR2 (germline): ENHRY, SYGVKD. CDR3 amino acids: CAITQGAGTEAFF. Here the CDR3 DNA reads TGTGCCATCACCCAGGGGGCGGGCACTGAAGCTTTCTTT.

The chain uses TRBV19 and TRBJ1-5; 8 bases line up with TRBD1. The CDR3 length is 16 residues. Germline CDR1 is LNHDA and CDR2 is SQIVND (reference sequence). The J segment lost 0 bases and the V segment lost 3 bases, leaving 4 bases of the junction unmatched. The DNA of the CDR3 is TGTGCCAGTAGTATGGACAGGGTGTATAGCAATCAGCCCCAGCATTTT. This encodes CASSMDRVYSNQPQHF.